This record looks at one T cell receptor beta chain sequence and its context. As yet, its antigen is unknown. This sample is part of a study of regulatory T cells in long-lasting Graves disease. Study results and limitations: Analyses excluded thyroid tissue, covering peripheral blood alone. TCR diversity in persistent Graves' patients was below that of newly diagnosed ones.

Sequencing libraries for TCR beta were prepared with iRepertoire HTBI primers and Arm-PCR of CDR3 regions. TCRdb passed the multiplex PCR reads through MiXCR, listing each CDR3 protein once. Here the sample spans roughly 430,000 distinct CDR3 sequences, less than 20% being singletons. The germline CDR1 and CDR2 sequences are SGHAT and FQDESV (reference sequence). The CDR3 has 18 amino acids. J was trimmed by 0 bases and V by 4 bases; bases with no gene match: 8. Noted time point: newly diagnosed GD, antithyroid drugs for less than 3 months. RNA isolated from PBMCs was used to make the TCR library. The same specimen was also included in a second study, on T cells in Graves' hyperthyroidism and ophthalmopathy. That paper states: It was considered stable Graves' hyperthyroidism when ophthalmopathy did not progress within 18 months. Model-based prediction identified ophthalmopathy a median roughly 5.9 months prior to its onset.

This sequence originates from a woman between 25 and 40 years old with Graves disease. The sample consisted of peripheral blood mononuclear cells (PBMCs), taken at new diagnosis, from a patient treated with antithyroid drugs. This sequence joins TRBV11-1 and TRBJ2-1; the match to TRBD2 covers 11 bases. The CDR3 is CASSSSGTSGRSYNEQFF. The CDR3 coding sequence is TGTGCCAGCAGCTCCTCCGGGACTAGCGGTCGCTCCTACAATGAGCAGTTCTTC.